This TCR beta chain was obtained from a study of T cells after yellow fever vaccination. Findings and caveats of the study: Though it reached lower strength, the secondary response hit its peak faster, day 5 versus 15.

The V end was cut by 8 bases, the J end by 7 bases, with 17 bases between. This CDR3 has 14 residues. This clonotype was observed a handful of times. Its antigen remains unidentified. A single record per CDR3 protein comes from TCRdb applying MiXCR to the 5' RACE reads. Here the sample spans 170,000 or so distinct CDR3 sequences, approximately 6.2% being singletons. The chain links TRBV12-3 or TRBV12-4 to TRBJ2-2; D is perhaps TRBD2 (6 bases). This clonotype originated in a man aged 18 to 29 who received the YFV17D yellow fever vaccine. The specimen was CD4+ T cells sorted from PBMCs, collected on the day of the first yellow fever vaccination. CDR3 bases: TGTGCCAGCCAAATTCAGGGAGCGGGCGGGGAGCTGTTTTTT. As protein: CASQIQGAGGELFF.